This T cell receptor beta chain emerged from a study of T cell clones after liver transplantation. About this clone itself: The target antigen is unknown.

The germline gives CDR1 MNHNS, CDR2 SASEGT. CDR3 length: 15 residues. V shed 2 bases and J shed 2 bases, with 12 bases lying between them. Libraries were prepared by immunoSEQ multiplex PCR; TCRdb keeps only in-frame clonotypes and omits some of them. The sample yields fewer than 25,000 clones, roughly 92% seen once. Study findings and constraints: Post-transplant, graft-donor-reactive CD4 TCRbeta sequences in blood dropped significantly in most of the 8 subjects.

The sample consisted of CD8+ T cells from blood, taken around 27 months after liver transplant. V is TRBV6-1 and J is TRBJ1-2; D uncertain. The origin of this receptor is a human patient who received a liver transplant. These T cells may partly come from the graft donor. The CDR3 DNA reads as TGTGCCAGCAGTGAAAGCCCGGCGGCAAACTATGGCTACACCTTC. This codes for CASSESPAANYGYTF.